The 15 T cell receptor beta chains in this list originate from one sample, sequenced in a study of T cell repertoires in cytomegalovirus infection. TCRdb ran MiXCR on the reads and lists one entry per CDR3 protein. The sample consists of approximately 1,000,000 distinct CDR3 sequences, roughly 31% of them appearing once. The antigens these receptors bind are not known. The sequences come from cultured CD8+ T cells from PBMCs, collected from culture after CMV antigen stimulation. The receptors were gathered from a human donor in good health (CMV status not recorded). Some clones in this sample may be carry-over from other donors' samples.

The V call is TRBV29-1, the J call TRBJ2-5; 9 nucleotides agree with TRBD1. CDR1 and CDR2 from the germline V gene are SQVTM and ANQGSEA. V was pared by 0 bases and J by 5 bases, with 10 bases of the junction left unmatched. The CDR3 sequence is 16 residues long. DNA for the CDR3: TGCAGCGTTGAAGATTTGGACAGGGGCGCGGGGGAGACCCAGTACTTC. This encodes CSVEDLDRGAGETQYF.

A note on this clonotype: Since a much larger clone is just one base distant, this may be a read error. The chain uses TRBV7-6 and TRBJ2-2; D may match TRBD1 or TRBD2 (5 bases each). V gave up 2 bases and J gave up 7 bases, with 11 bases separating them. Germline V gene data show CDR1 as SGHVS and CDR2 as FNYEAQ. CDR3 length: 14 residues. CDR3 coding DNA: TGTGCCAGCAGCTTACTTGTGGGGGACGGGGAGCTGTTTTTT. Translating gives CASSLLVGDGELFF.

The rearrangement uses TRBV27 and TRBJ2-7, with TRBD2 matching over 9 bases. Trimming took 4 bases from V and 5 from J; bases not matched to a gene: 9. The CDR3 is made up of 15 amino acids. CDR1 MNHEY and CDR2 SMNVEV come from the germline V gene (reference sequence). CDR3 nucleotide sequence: TGTGCCAGCAGTTCGTTGGGACTAGCAGCAGACGAGCAGTACTTC. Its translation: CASSSLGLAADEQYF.

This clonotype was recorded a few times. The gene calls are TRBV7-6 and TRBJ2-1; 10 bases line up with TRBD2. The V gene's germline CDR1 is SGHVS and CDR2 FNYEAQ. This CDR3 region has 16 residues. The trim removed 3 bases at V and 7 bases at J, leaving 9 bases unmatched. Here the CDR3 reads CASSFQSGGAENEQFF. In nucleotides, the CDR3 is TGTGCCAGCAGCTTCCAAAGCGGGGGGGCCGAGAATGAGCAGTTCTTC.

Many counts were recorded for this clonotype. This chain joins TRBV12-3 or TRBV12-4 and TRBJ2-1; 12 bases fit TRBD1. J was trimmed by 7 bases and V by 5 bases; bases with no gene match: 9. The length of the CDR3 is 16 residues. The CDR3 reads CASSVTRDRGLNEQFF. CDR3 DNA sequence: TGTGCCAGCAGTGTGACCCGGGACAGGGGGCTGAATGAGCAGTTCTTC.

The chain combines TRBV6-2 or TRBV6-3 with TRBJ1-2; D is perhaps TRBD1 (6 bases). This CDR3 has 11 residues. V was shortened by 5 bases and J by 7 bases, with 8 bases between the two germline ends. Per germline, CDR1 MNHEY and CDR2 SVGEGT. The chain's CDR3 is CASSTGFGYTF. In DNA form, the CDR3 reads TGTGCCAGCAGTACAGGGTTTGGCTACACCTTC.

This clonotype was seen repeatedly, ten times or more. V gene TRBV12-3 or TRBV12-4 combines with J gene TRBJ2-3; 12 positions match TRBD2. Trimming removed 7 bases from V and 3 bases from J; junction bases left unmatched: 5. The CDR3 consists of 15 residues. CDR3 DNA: TGTGCCAGCACCATGACTAGCGGGGGTACAGATACGCAGTATTTT. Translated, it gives CASTMTSGGTDTQYF.

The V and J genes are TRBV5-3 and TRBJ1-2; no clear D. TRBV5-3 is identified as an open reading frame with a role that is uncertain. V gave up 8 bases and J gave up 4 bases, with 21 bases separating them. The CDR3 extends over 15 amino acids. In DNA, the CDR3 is TGTGCCAGCAGCCTTACTACGCCGGGAGCCTATGGCTACACCTTC. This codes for CASSLTTPGAYGYTF.

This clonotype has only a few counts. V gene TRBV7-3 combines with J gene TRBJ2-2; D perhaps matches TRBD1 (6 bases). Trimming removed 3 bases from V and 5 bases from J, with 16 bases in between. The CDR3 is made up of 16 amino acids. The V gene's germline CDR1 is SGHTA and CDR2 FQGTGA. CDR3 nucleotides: TGTGCCAGCAGCTTGATCCCCAAAGGGGGAACCGGGGAGCTGTTTTTT. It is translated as CASSLIPKGGTGELFF.

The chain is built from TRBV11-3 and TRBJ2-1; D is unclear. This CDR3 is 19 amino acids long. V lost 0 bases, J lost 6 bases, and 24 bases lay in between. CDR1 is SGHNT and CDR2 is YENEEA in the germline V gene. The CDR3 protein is CASSLDSNQPPVGSNEQFF. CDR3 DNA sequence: TGTGCCAGCAGCTTAGATTCCAACCAACCACCGGTAGGGTCCAATGAGCAGTTCTTC.

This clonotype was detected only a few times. CDR3 sequence (DNA): TGTGCCAGCAGTTACTCTGGCTCCCCCTCGTACGAGCAGTACTTC. Amino acid sequence: CASSYSGSPSYEQYF. This chain connects TRBV6-6 to TRBJ2-7; D ambiguous. The CDR3 consists of 15 residues. CDR1 is MNHNY and CDR2 is SVGAGI in the germline V gene (reference sequence). V lost 0 bases to trimming and J lost 4 bases, with 13 bases between them.

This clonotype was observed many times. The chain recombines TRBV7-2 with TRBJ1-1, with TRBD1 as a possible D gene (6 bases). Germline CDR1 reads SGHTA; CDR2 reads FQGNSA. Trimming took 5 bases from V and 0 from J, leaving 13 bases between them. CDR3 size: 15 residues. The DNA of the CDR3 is TGTGCCAGCAGCCACCCGGGACACCTGAACACTGAAGCTTTCTTT. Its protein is CASSHPGHLNTEAFF.

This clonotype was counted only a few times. The CDR3 region has the DNA TGTGCCAGCAGCTCACAGGAGGTTGGCAATCAGCCCCAGCATTTT. Translation: CASSSQEVGNQPQHF. The gene calls are TRBV7-9 and TRBJ1-5; D perhaps matches TRBD1 (5 bases). Trimming removed 4 bases at V and 2 bases at J, with 12 bases between. Germline CDR1 is SEHNR and CDR2 is FQNEAQ (reference sequence). The CDR3 has 15 residues.

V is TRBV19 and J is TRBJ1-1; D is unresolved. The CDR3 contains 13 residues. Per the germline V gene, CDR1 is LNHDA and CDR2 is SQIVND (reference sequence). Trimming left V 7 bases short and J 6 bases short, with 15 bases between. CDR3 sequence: CASKVGSAAEAFF. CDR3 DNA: TGTGCCAGTAAAGTAGGGAGTGCGGCTGAAGCTTTCTTT.

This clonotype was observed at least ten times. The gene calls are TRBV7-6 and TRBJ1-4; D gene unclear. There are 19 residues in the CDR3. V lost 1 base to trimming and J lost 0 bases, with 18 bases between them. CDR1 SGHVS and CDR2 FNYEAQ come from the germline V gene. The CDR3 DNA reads TGTGCCAGCAGCTTAGTGGCACCGGGTCGGGGATCAACTAATGAAAAACTGTTTTTT. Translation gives CASSLVAPGRGSTNEKLFF.